This is a list of T cell receptor beta chains from one sample in a study of beta chain features in type 1 diabetes. Clones were read by immunoSEQ multiplex PCR, and TCRdb kept only the in-frame ones, dropping some. The data show 350,000 to 400,000 clones, less than 15% seen once. The source material was naive CD4+ T cells from blood. Receptor source: a woman aged 18-30 years in good health. Each CDR3 is given with its conserved first and last residue. D genes are given only for firm matches. Clone size appears in some rows only: once, few, many, or a class for an expanded clone.

TRBV4-1	TRBJ2-5	TRBD1	15	-	TGCGCCAGCAGCCAGAGACAGGGTGTTCAAGAGACCCAGTACTTC	CASSQRQGVQETQYF
TRBV9	TRBJ2-2	TRBD1	15	-	TGTGCCAGCAGCAGGTGGACAGGGGGCACCGGGGAGCTGTTTTTT	CASSRWTGGTGELFF
TRBV2	TRBJ2-5	-	12	-	TGTGCCAGCAGCGAAGCTGTCCGGACCCAGTACTTC	CASSEAVRTQYF
TRBV5-1	TRBJ1-5	-	14	few	TGCGCCAGCAGCTTGACAGATAGCAATCAGCCCCAGCATTTT	CASSLTDSNQPQHF
TRBV5-1	TRBJ2-5	-	15	-	TGCGCCAGCAGCTTGAAGGAGGGGATTCAAGAGACCCAGTACTTC	CASSLKEGIQETQYF
TRBV4-2	TRBJ2-3	TRBD2	15	few	TGTGCCAGCAGCGGAGCGGGAGTTGGGACAGATACGCAGTATTTT	CASSGAGVGTDTQYF
TRBV30	TRBJ2-7	TRBD1	13	-	TGTGCCTGGAGCCGAAGACAGGGCCCCGAGCAGTACTTC	CAWSRRQGPEQYF
TRBV7-2	TRBJ1-1	-	18	-	TGTGCCAGCAGCTCTACCCAAATTCAGGACAGAATGAACACTGAAGCTTTCTTT	CASSSTQIQDRMNTEAFF
TRBV28	TRBJ1-2	TRBD1	14	few	TGTGCCCACGGACAGGGAGTATCTAACTATGGCTACACCTTC	CAHGQGVSNYGYTF
TRBV4-3	TRBJ2-5	TRBD2	16	few	TGCGCCAGCAGCCAAGCGTTCTATAGCGGGCAAGAGACCCAGTACTTC	CASSQAFYSGQETQYF
TRBV7-2	TRBJ2-1	-	11	-	TGTGCCAGCAGCCGAGAGGGTTACTTGTTCTTC	CASSREGYLFF
TRBV7-6	TRBJ1-5	-	16	-	TGTGCCAGCAGCTTAGATGGGACACGCAGCAATCAGCCCCAGCATTTT	CASSLDGTRSNQPQHF
TRBV7-9	TRBJ2-3	-	14	few	TGTGCCAGCAGCTTAGGCCCAGGGTCAGATACGCAGTATTTT	CASSLGPGSDTQYF
TRBV5-1	TRBJ2-2	-	16	-	TGCGCCAGCAGCTTGTCGGGAGACCCGAACACCGGGGAGCTGTTTTTT	CASSLSGDPNTGELFF
TRBV7-9	TRBJ2-4	TRBD1	14	-	TGTGCCAGCAGTTTAGGGACAGGGGGAAACATTCAGTACTTC	CASSLGTGGNIQYF
TRBV6-5	TRBJ1-5	-	14	few	TGTGCCAGCAGTAGCCCGGGGTCGGGTCAGCCCCAGCATTTT	CASSSPGSGQPQHF
TRBV10-3	TRBJ2-1	-	15	few	TGTGCCATCAATAGCATAGGAAATTTGCAGTCTGAGCAGTTCTTC	CAINSIGNLQSEQFF
TRBV29-1	TRBJ1-2	TRBD1	12	-	TGCAGCGTTGAGCGACAGGGGAGGGGCTACACCTTC	CSVERQGRGYTF
TRBV20-1	TRBJ1-5	-	10	-	TGCAGTGGGGGGGATCAGCCCCAGCATTTT	CSGGDQPQHF
TRBV10-3	TRBJ2-1	-	12	-	TGTGCCATCAGTGAGCGCGTGTATGAGCAGTTCTTC	CAISERVYEQFF
TRBV7-9	TRBJ1-5	-	16	-	TGTGCCAGCAGCTTAGCTGCGGGGAGCGGCAATCAGCCCCAGCATTTT	CASSLAAGSGNQPQHF
TRBV2	TRBJ2-7	-	14	-	TGTGCCAGCAGTGAATTGCGGGTTGGATACGAGCAGTACTTC	CASSELRVGYEQYF
TRBV5-4	TRBJ2-1	TRBD2	15	-	TGTGCCAGCAGCACCGGGACTAGCATTGCTTATGAGCAGTTCTTC	CASSTGTSIAYEQFF
TRBV13	TRBJ2-7	TRBD1	14	-	TGTGCCAGCAGCCGGACAGGGGGCTCCTACGAGCAGTACTTC	CASSRTGGSYEQYF
TRBV7-3	TRBJ1-2	TRBD1	13	-	TGTGCCAGCAGTCCAGGGACAGGGCTGGGCTACACCTTC	CASSPGTGLGYTF
TRBV7-2	TRBJ1-1	TRBD1	14	few	TGTGCCAGCAGCTCAACCCCAGGGGGCACTGAAGCTTTCTTT	CASSSTPGGTEAFF
TRBV5-6	TRBJ1-5	-	15	-	TGTGCCAGCAGCTTTGTAGGGGATGGCAATCAGCCCCAGCATTTT	CASSFVGDGNQPQHF
TRBV6-6	TRBJ1-2	TRBD1	14	once	TGTGCCAGCAGGAGACAGGGCGAGAACTATGGCTACACCTTC	CASRRQGENYGYTF
TRBV15	TRBJ2-7	TRBD1	15	few	TGTGCCACCAGCAGAGGAGGGACAGACACCTACGAGCAGTACTTC	CATSRGGTDTYEQYF
TRBV30	TRBJ2-1	-	13	-	TGTGCATCGGCGGGAAGTACCTACAATGAGCAGTTCTTC	CASAGSTYNEQFF